These T cell receptor beta chains were read from a single sample in a study of human T cells and chemical hapten exposure. From the RACE reads, TCRdb called clonotypes with MiXCR, one entry per CDR3 protein. Of over 150,000 distinct CDR3 sequences listed, around a quarter are singletons. Sequenced here: whole blood, sampled in connection with sensitization to the hapten diphenylcyclopropenone (DPC). The receptors stem from a woman between 18 and 29 years old with alopecia areata. Some clones in this sample may be carry-over from other donors' samples. The CDR3 runs from the conserved cysteine through the conserved F or W. Each record gives: J gene, clone size, D gene, V gene, CDR3 DNA, CDR3 protein. A D gene is named only where the DNA matches it firmly. Part of the rows lack a size; the others show once, few, many or a class for expanded clones.

J gene: TRBJ1-6; clone size: many; D gene: TRBD1; V gene: TRBV4-3; CDR3 DNA: TGCGCCAGCAGCCAAGGAATCGGCACAGGGGGTAATTCACCCCTCCACTTT; CDR3 protein: CASSQGIGTGGNSPLHF
J gene: TRBJ1-4; clone size: many; D gene: NA; V gene: TRBV6-1; CDR3 DNA: TGTGCCAGCAGTGAGATAACACTTGACAGAAAACTGTTTTTT; CDR3 protein: CASSEITLDRKLFF
J gene: TRBJ2-1; clone size: few; D gene: TRBD2; V gene: TRBV9; CDR3 DNA: TGTGCCAGCAGCGGGGGGGGCAATGAGCAGTTCTTC; CDR3 protein: CASSGGGNEQFF
J gene: TRBJ2-7; clone size: NA; D gene: TRBD1; V gene: TRBV2; CDR3 DNA: TGTGCCGCTCGGGACAGTTCCTACGAGCAGTACTTC; CDR3 protein: CAARDSSYEQYF
J gene: TRBJ2-3; clone size: NA; D gene: NA; V gene: TRBV7-3; CDR3 DNA: TGTGCCAGCAGCTTACCCCCCGCAGATACGCAGTATTTT; CDR3 protein: CASSLPPADTQYF
J gene: TRBJ2-7; clone size: once; D gene: NA; V gene: TRBV6-5; CDR3 DNA: TGTGCCAGCAGTTACTCGAAGGCCTATGAGCTGGACTTC; CDR3 protein: CASSYSKAYELDF
J gene: TRBJ2-1; clone size: few; D gene: NA; V gene: TRBV4-1; CDR3 DNA: TGCGCCAGCAGCCAACCCGGGAGCTCCTACAATGAGCAGTTCTTC; CDR3 protein: CASSQPGSSYNEQFF
J gene: TRBJ2-4; clone size: NA; D gene: TRBD2; V gene: TRBV20-1; CDR3 DNA: TGCAGTGCTAGAAGACTAGCGGGGGGGGAAGCCAAAAACATTCAGTACTTC; CDR3 protein: CSARRLAGGEAKNIQYF
J gene: TRBJ1-2; clone size: few; D gene: NA; V gene: TRBV2; CDR3 DNA: TGTGCCAGCAACGGATTGGGAGTCTATGGCTACACCTTC; CDR3 protein: CASNGLGVYGYTF
J gene: TRBJ2-3; clone size: NA; D gene: NA; V gene: TRBV12-3/TRBV12-4; CDR3 DNA: TGTGCCAGCAGTTTCCAAGGTCGCCGCGGAGATACGCAGTATTTT; CDR3 protein: CASSFQGRRGDTQYF
J gene: TRBJ2-7; clone size: few; D gene: NA; V gene: TRBV29-1; CDR3 DNA: TGCAGCGTTGGTGAGGGACCTAGTTACGAGCAGTACTTC; CDR3 protein: CSVGEGPSYEQYF
J gene: TRBJ2-1; clone size: few; D gene: NA; V gene: TRBV29-1; CDR3 DNA: TGCAGCGGGACCGACTATAATGAGCAGTTCTTC; CDR3 protein: CSGTDYNEQFF
J gene: TRBJ2-7; clone size: few; D gene: NA; V gene: TRBV6-2/TRBV6-3; CDR3 DNA: TGTGCCAGCCGAGTTTCCTCCGGGACACCCTCGTTGGAGCAGTACTTC; CDR3 protein: CASRVSSGTPSLEQYF
J gene: TRBJ2-5; clone size: NA; D gene: TRBD1; V gene: TRBV20-1; CDR3 DNA: TGCAGTGCTTCCCGGACAGGGACGGGCGAGACCCAGTACTTC; CDR3 protein: CSASRTGTGETQYF
J gene: TRBJ1-2; clone size: NA; D gene: NA; V gene: TRBV27; CDR3 DNA: TGTGCCAGCAGTTCTCTGGGGGGTGATGGCTACACCTTC; CDR3 protein: CASSSLGGDGYTF
J gene: TRBJ2-7; clone size: many; D gene: TRBD2; V gene: TRBV4-3; CDR3 DNA: TGCGCCAGCAGTCTCACTAGCGGCTACGAGCAGTACTTC; CDR3 protein: CASSLTSGYEQYF
J gene: TRBJ2-7; clone size: NA; D gene: TRBD2; V gene: TRBV2; CDR3 DNA: TGTGCCACCCTGGGACTAGCGGGGGGGCGGAACGAGCAGTACTTC; CDR3 protein: CATLGLAGGRNEQYF
J gene: TRBJ2-2; clone size: NA; D gene: TRBD2; V gene: TRBV11-2; CDR3 DNA: TGTGCCAGCAGCTTAGAGCCCCTCCGGGCGGGGGGTGCCTGGGAGCTGTTTTTT; CDR3 protein: CASSLEPLRAGGAWELFF
J gene: TRBJ2-7; clone size: once; D gene: NA; V gene: TRBV3-1; CDR3 DNA: TGTGCCAGCAGCCAAGACAAGGGTCGGCGGTCCTACGAGCAGTACTTC; CDR3 protein: CASSQDKGRRSYEQYF
J gene: TRBJ1-2; clone size: few; D gene: NA; V gene: TRBV4-3; CDR3 DNA: TGCGCCAGCAGCCAAGTAGACGGGACCGGCTACACCTTC; CDR3 protein: CASSQVDGTGYTF
J gene: TRBJ1-1; clone size: few; D gene: NA; V gene: TRBV4-2; CDR3 DNA: TGTGCCAGCAGCCAATCAGTGAACACTGAAGCTTTCTTT; CDR3 protein: CASSQSVNTEAFF
J gene: TRBJ1-1; clone size: NA; D gene: NA; V gene: TRBV7-2; CDR3 DNA: TGTGCCAGCAGCTTTCTACAGATGAACACTGAAGCTTTCTTT; CDR3 protein: CASSFLQMNTEAFF
J gene: TRBJ1-1; clone size: NA; D gene: TRBD1; V gene: TRBV18; CDR3 DNA: TGTGCCAGCTCACGGGACAGGGGGAACACTGAAGCTTTCTTT; CDR3 protein: CASSRDRGNTEAFF
J gene: TRBJ2-7; clone size: NA; D gene: TRBD2; V gene: TRBV5-1; CDR3 DNA: TGCGCCAGCAGATACGGCGGGAGCGGTTACGAGCAGTACTTC; CDR3 protein: CASRYGGSGYEQYF
J gene: TRBJ1-1; clone size: many; D gene: NA; V gene: TRBV29-1; CDR3 DNA: TGCAGCGTTTTTACGGAGACTGAAGCTTTCTTT; CDR3 protein: CSVFTETEAFF
J gene: TRBJ2-1; clone size: NA; D gene: TRBD1; V gene: TRBV24-1; CDR3 DNA: TGTGCCACCGGGACAGGGGGGTGGAATGAGCAGTTCTTC; CDR3 protein: CATGTGGWNEQFF
J gene: TRBJ2-7; clone size: NA; D gene: TRBD1; V gene: TRBV29-1; CDR3 DNA: TGCAGCGTTTCTTTAAAGTGGACAGGGAGAGAGCAGTACTTC; CDR3 protein: CSVSLKWTGREQYF
J gene: TRBJ1-1; clone size: NA; D gene: TRBD1; V gene: TRBV18; CDR3 DNA: TGTGCCAGCTCGCCAACCGACAGGGGCTCGGGGGCTTTCTTT; CDR3 protein: CASSPTDRGSGAFF
J gene: TRBJ2-3; clone size: few; D gene: TRBD1; V gene: TRBV29-1; CDR3 DNA: TGCAGCGTTGGAGGGGGCTCAGATACGCAGTATTTT; CDR3 protein: CSVGGGSDTQYF
J gene: TRBJ2-5; clone size: NA; D gene: NA; V gene: TRBV7-9; CDR3 DNA: TGTGCCAGTTGCGCCCGGGCCGCCTTACAAGAGACCCAGTACTTC; CDR3 protein: CASCARAALQETQYF
J gene: TRBJ2-7; clone size: NA; D gene: NA; V gene: TRBV4-3; CDR3 DNA: TGCGCCAGCAGCCAAGAGAGGGGATACGAGCAGTACTTC; CDR3 protein: CASSQERGYEQYF
J gene: TRBJ2-7; clone size: NA; D gene: NA; V gene: TRBV10-3; CDR3 DNA: TGTGCCATCAGTGACTTGGACACCTACGAGCAGTACTTC; CDR3 protein: CAISDLDTYEQYF
J gene: TRBJ2-2; clone size: few; D gene: NA; V gene: TRBV9; CDR3 DNA: TGTGCCAGCAGCGTAGATGTCCGGGCTCTCGGGGCCGGGGAGCTGTTTTTT; CDR3 protein: CASSVDVRALGAGELFF
J gene: TRBJ2-3; clone size: NA; D gene: NA; V gene: TRBV20-1; CDR3 DNA: TGCAGTGCTAGCCCTATGGGCAGGGTTGTTGCAGATACGCAGTATTTT; CDR3 protein: CSASPMGRVVADTQYF
J gene: TRBJ2-1; clone size: NA; D gene: TRBD1; V gene: TRBV6-2/TRBV6-3; CDR3 DNA: TGTGCCAGCAGCCCGGGACAGGGGGTCCACGGTGAGCAGTTCTTC; CDR3 protein: CASSPGQGVHGEQFF
J gene: TRBJ2-3; clone size: few; D gene: NA; V gene: TRBV29-1; CDR3 DNA: TGCAGCGCCAGGGGAGGGACAGATACGCAGTATTTT; CDR3 protein: CSARGGTDTQYF
J gene: TRBJ1-1; clone size: NA; D gene: NA; V gene: TRBV27; CDR3 DNA: TGTGCCAGCAGCACCCGGAGACAGACTAACACTGAAGCTTTCTTT; CDR3 protein: CASSTRRQTNTEAFF
J gene: TRBJ2-5; clone size: few; D gene: NA; V gene: TRBV10-3; CDR3 DNA: TGTGCCATCAGGGGAGGTCAAGAGACCCAGTACTTC; CDR3 protein: CAIRGGQETQYF
J gene: TRBJ2-2; clone size: many; D gene: TRBD1; V gene: TRBV11-1; CDR3 DNA: TGTGCCAGCAGCTCCAGACAGGGAATATCCACCGGGGAGCTGTTTTTT; CDR3 protein: CASSSRQGISTGELFF
J gene: TRBJ2-1; clone size: few; D gene: TRBD2; V gene: TRBV12-3/TRBV12-4; CDR3 DNA: TGTGCCAGCAGTTTAAAAAAACTAGCGGGAGTTTTCAATGAGCAGTTCTTC; CDR3 protein: CASSLKKLAGVFNEQFF
J gene: TRBJ2-7; clone size: few; D gene: TRBD2; V gene: TRBV12-3/TRBV12-4; CDR3 DNA: TGTGCCAGCAACCCGGGGGGGATGTCCTACGAGCAGTACTTC; CDR3 protein: CASNPGGMSYEQYF
J gene: TRBJ1-2; clone size: few; D gene: NA; V gene: TRBV3-1; CDR3 DNA: TGTGCCAGCAGCCGGGGGGATGGCTACACCTTC; CDR3 protein: CASSRGDGYTF
J gene: TRBJ2-1; clone size: NA; D gene: TRBD2; V gene: TRBV20-1; CDR3 DNA: TGCAGTGCTTCCGGACTAGCGTCGAATGAGCAGTTCTTC; CDR3 protein: CSASGLASNEQFF
J gene: TRBJ1-4; clone size: few; D gene: NA; V gene: TRBV7-2; CDR3 DNA: TGTGCCAGCATGCCGATGAGGGGGGAAAAACTGTTTTTT; CDR3 protein: CASMPMRGEKLFF